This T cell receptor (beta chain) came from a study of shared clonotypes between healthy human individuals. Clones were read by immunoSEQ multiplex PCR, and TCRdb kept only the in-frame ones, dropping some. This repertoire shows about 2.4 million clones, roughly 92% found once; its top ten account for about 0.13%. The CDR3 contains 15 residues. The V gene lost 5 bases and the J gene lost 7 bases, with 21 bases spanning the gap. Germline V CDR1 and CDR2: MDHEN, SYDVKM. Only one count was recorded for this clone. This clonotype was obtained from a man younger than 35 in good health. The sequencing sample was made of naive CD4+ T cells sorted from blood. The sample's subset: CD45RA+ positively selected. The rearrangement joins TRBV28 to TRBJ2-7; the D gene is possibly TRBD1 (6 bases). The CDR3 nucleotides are TGTGCCAGCAGTGCGTCAAGGCAGGGGCGGTATGAGCAGTACTTC. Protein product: CASSASRQGRYEQYF.